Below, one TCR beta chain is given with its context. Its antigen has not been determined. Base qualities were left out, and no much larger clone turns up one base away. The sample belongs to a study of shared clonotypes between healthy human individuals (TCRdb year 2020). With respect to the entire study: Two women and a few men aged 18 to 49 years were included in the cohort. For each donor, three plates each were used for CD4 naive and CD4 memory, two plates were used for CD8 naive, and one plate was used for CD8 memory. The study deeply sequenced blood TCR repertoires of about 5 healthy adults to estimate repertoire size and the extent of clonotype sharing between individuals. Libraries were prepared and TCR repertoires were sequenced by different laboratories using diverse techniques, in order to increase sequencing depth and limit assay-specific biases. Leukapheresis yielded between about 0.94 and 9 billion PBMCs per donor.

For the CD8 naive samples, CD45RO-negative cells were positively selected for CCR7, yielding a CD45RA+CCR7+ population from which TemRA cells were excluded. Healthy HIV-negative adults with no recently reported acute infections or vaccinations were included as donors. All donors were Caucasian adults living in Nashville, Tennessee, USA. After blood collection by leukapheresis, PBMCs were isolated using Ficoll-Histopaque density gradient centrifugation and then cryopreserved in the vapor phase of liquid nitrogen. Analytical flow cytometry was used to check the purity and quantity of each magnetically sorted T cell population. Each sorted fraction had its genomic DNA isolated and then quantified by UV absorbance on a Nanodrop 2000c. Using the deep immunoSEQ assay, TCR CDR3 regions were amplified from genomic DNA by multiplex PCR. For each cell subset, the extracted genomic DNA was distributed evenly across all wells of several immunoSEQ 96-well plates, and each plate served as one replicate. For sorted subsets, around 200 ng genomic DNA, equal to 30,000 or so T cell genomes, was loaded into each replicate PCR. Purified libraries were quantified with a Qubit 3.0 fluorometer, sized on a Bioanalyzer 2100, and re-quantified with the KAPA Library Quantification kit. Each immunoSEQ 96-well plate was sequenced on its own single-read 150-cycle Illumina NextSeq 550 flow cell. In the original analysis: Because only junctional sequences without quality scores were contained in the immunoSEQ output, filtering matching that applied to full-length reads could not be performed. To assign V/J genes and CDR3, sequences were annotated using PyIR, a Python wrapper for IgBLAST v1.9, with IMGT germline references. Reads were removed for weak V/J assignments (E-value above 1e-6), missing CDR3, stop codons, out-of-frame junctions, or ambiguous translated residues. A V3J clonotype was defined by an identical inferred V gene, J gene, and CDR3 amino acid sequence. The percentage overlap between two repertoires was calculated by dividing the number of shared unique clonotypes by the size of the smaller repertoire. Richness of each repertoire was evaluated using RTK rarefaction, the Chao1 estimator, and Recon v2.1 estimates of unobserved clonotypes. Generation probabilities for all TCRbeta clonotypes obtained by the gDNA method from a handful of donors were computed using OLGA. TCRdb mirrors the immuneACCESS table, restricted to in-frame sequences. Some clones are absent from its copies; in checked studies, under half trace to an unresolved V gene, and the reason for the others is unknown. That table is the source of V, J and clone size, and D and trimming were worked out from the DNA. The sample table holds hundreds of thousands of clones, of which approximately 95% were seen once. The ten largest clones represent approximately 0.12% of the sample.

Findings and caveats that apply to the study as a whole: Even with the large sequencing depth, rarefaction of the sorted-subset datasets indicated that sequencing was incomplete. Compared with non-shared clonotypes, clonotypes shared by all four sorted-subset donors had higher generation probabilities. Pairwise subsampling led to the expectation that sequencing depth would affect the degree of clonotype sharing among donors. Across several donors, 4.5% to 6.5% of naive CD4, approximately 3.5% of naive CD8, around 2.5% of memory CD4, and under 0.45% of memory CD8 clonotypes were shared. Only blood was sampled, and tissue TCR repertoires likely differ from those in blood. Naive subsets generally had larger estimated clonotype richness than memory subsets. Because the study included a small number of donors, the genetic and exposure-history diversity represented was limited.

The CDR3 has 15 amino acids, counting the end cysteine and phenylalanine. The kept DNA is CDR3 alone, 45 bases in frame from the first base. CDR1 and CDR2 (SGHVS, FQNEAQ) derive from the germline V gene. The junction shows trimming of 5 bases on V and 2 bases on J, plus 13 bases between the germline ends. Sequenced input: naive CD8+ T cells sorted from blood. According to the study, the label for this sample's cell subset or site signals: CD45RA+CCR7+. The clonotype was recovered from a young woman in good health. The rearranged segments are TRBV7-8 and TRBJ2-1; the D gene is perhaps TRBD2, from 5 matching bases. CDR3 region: CASSAPREPYNEQFF. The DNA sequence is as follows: TGTGCCAGCAGCGCCCCCCGGGAACCCTACAATGAGCAGTTCTTC.